Shown below are 14 T cell receptor beta chains from a single sample sequenced in a study. From the RT-PCR reads, TCRdb called clonotypes with MiXCR, one entry per CDR3 protein. The repertoire holds about 700,000 distinct CDR3 sequences, with approximately 15% as singletons. Specimen: memory CD4+ T cells from blood. These receptors were obtained from a female donor in good health, serving as a healthy control.

This clonotype was counted a few times. This chain links TRBV7-9 with TRBJ2-1; 8 bases agree with TRBD1. With V trimmed by 1 base and J by 16 bases, 3 bases remained unmatched. Germline CDR1 SEHNR, CDR2 FQNEAQ (reference sequence). The CDR3 runs 11 residues. This CDR3 is CASSLDRGSFF. CDR3 nucleotide sequence: TGTGCCAGCAGCTTAGACAGGGGGTCATTCTTC.

In its sample, this clonotype was seen many times. V gene TRBV12-3 or TRBV12-4 combines with J gene TRBJ2-7; 8 bases align to TRBD1. There are 15 residues in the CDR3. With V trimmed by 6 bases and J by 2 bases, 9 bases remained unmatched. The CDR3 DNA sequence: TGTGCCAGCAGCTCGACAGGGGCCTACACCTACGAGCAGTACTTC. Protein: CASSSTGAYTYEQYF.

This clonotype turned up a few times. The chain combines TRBV5-1 with TRBJ2-1; 11 nucleotides align to TRBD2. The CDR3 contains 16 residues. CDR1 SGHRS and CDR2 YFSETQ come from the germline V gene. The V gene end was trimmed by 4 bases and the J gene end by 4 bases; junction bases not matched to a gene: 7. CDR3 sequence: CASSDLTSGSYNEQFF. The CDR3 DNA is TGCGCCAGCAGCGACCTTACTAGCGGGAGTTACAATGAGCAGTTCTTC.

The CDR3 loop reads CASKKGQGTYGYTF. In nucleotides, the CDR3 is TGTGCCAGCAAAAAGGGACAGGGGACTTATGGCTACACCTTC. J is TRBJ1-2 and V is TRBV27; 10 bases are a match to TRBD1. The J segment lost 5 bases and the V segment lost 7 bases, leaving 7 bases of the junction unmatched. The CDR3 length is 14 residues. CDR1 and CDR2 from the germline V gene are MNHEY and SMNVEV (reference sequence).

The V and J genes are TRBV24-1 and TRBJ2-1; no definite D call. V lost 1 base and J lost 6, with 9 bases in between. This CDR3 region has 14 residues. CDR1 and CDR2 from the germline V gene are KGHDR and SFDVKD. The CDR3 loop reads CATSDFPSSNEQFF. The CDR3 bases are TGTGCCACCAGTGATTTTCCCAGCTCCAATGAGCAGTTCTTC.

J is TRBJ2-3 and V is TRBV7-2; 7 bases are shared with TRBD2. With V trimmed by 2 bases and J by 0 bases, 8 bases remained unmatched. CDR3 length: 17 amino acids. Per the germline V gene, CDR1 is SGHTA and CDR2 is FQGNSA. This CDR3 is CASSLRGASGSTDTQYF. The CDR3 DNA follows: TGTGCCAGCAGCTTAAGAGGGGCTAGCGGTAGCACAGATACGCAGTATTTT.

V is TRBV20-1 and J is TRBJ2-1; TRBD2 agrees at 11 bases. V shed 0 bases, J shed 4 bases, and the junction held 8 bases outside the gene matches. The CDR3 spans 17 residues. Germline values: CDR1 DFQATT, CDR2 SNEGSKA (reference sequence). CDR3 protein: CSARDPTSGSSYNEQFF. The CDR3 DNA reads TGCAGTGCTAGAGACCCTACTAGCGGGAGCTCTTACAATGAGCAGTTCTTC.

The chain recombines TRBV30 with TRBJ2-7, with TRBD1 as a possible D gene (5 bases). The CDR3 extends over 12 amino acids. V was trimmed by 7 bases and J by 5 bases, leaving 15 bases between them. CDR1 and CDR2 (germline): GTSNPN, SVGIG (reference sequence). CDR3 region: CAFRALKDEQYF. The CDR3 DNA follows: TGTGCCTTCAGGGCCCTTAAGGACGAGCAGTACTTC.

V usage is TRBV11-2 and J usage is TRBJ1-1; 7 bases fit TRBD1. Looked up from germline, CDR1 is SGHAT and CDR2 is FQNNGV. This CDR3 spans 11 amino acids. Losses at the gene ends were 10 bases for V and 11 bases for J; bases not matched to a gene: 10. For the CDR3, the DNA is TGTGCCATATCGGAAGACAGGGAGGCTTTCTTT. This codes for CAISEDREAFF.

This clonotype turned up a few times. The chain is built from TRBV5-1 and TRBJ2-1, with 11 bases lining up with TRBD2. This CDR3 spans 16 amino acids. Germline V gene data show CDR1 as SGHRS and CDR2 as YFSETQ. With V trimmed by 4 bases and J by 8 bases, 11 bases remained unmatched. The DNA for the CDR3 is TGCGCCAGCAGCCCGCTTAGCGGGAGGGCCGGGTATGAGCAGTTCTTC. It specifies CASSPLSGRAGYEQFF.

Ten or more counts support this clonotype. This chain links TRBV7-9 with TRBJ1-1, with D maybe TRBD1 (5 bases). Germline V gene sequence: CDR1 SEHNR, CDR2 FQNEAQ (reference sequence). The CDR3 has 14 residues. V lost 5 bases, J lost 1 base, and 11 bases lay in between. DNA of the CDR3: TGTGCCAGCAGCAAGGGACGGCAGAACACTGAAGCTTTCTTT. Its protein product is CASSKGRQNTEAFF.

This clonotype has just a few counts. The V gene is TRBV20-1, the J gene TRBJ2-3, with 14 positions matching TRBD2. This CDR3 comprises 18 residues. Per germline, CDR1 DFQATT and CDR2 SNEGSKA (reference sequence). Trimming at V came to 5 bases and at J to 2 bases, leaving 12 bases not matched to a gene. The CDR3 reads CSAETSGRAGSLTDTQYF. The CDR3 nucleotides are TGCAGTGCTGAGACTAGCGGGAGGGCCGGTTCTCTCACAGATACGCAGTATTTT.

The chain employs TRBV11-2 and TRBJ2-1; no clear D gene. The CDR3 is 15 residues long. Per germline, CDR1 SGHAT and CDR2 FQNNGV. Trimming pared 5 bases from V and 4 bases from J, leaving 15 bases between. The CDR3 loop reads CASSQLILNYNEQFF. Here the CDR3 DNA reads TGTGCCAGCAGCCAACTTATACTCAATTACAATGAGCAGTTCTTC.

The chain employs TRBV6-1 and TRBJ1-2, with 8 bases aligning to TRBD1. The CDR3 contains 14 residues. Germline CDR1 and CDR2: MNHNS and SASEGT. V was clipped by 8 bases and J by 2 bases; unmatched bases: 7. CDR3 in DNA: TGTGCCAGCGACCTCGACAGGGGCAACTATGGCTACACCTTC. Translation: CASDLDRGNYGYTF.